The 21 T cell receptor beta chains listed next were all sequenced from one sample in a study of shared clonotypes between healthy human individuals. Here immunoSEQ multiplex PCR was the method, and the copy in TCRdb shows in-frame clones only, minus some. This table has around 1.6 million clones, under 99% appearing once. Material for sequencing was naive CD4+ T cells sorted from blood. As for subset: CD45RA+ positively selected. These receptor sequences come from a man aged 30-40 years in good health.

The chain couples TRBV5-1 to TRBJ2-5, with D possibly being TRBD2 (6 bases). Germline CDR1 is SGHRS and CDR2 is YFSETQ. Between the trimmed V and J ends, which lost 1 base and 3 bases, there was a span of 13 bases. This CDR3 is built from 15 residues. CDR3 protein: CASSLSGVSEETQYF. As DNA, the CDR3 is TGCGCCAGCAGCTTGTCGGGGGTATCGGAAGAGACCCAGTACTTC.

Comments on this clone: The same CDR3 also results from other DNA sequences found in this sample. The gene calls are TRBV5-1 and TRBJ1-3; D unresolved. The V end lost 2 bases, the J end lost 0 bases, and 9 bases lay between the germline ends. The CDR3 runs 15 residues. Germline assignment: CDR1 SGHRS and CDR2 YFSETQ. CDR3 loop: CASSLGRSSGNTIYF. CDR3 in DNA: TGCGCCAGCAGCTTAGGACGGAGCTCTGGAAACACCATATATTTT.

CDR3 DNA: TGTGCCAGCAGCTTCCGACGCGGAAGGGTTCAAGAGACCCAGTACTTC. Its protein is CASSFRRGRVQETQYF. The chain has TRBV5-5 and TRBJ2-5; D ambiguous. Trimming cost V 2 bases and J 2 bases, with 16 bases left between them. The CDR3 consists of 16 residues. Germline V gene sequence: CDR1 SGHKS, CDR2 YYEKEE (reference sequence). The variable domain in full, completed from reference TRBV5-5 and TRBJ2-5, reads DAGVTQSPTHLIKTRGQQVTLRCSPISGHKSVSWYQQVLGQGPQFIFQYYEKEERGRGNFPDRFSARQFPNYSSELNVNALLLGDSALYLCASSFRRGRVQETQYFGPGTRLLVL.

This clone was recorded once. V is TRBV7-9 and J is TRBJ2-5; a weak D match, TRBD1 (5 bases). CDR3 size: 15 residues. Germline loops: CDR1 SEHNR, CDR2 FQNEAQ (reference sequence). V lost 2 bases and J 5 bases, leaving 15 bases between the germline ends. The CDR3 bases are TGTGCCAGCAGCTTAACTGAGACAGTTGGGGAGACCCAGTACTTC. This codes for CASSLTETVGETQYF.

Note on this clone: Other DNA sequences of this sample code for an identical CDR3. The chain couples TRBV28 to TRBJ1-5; no definite D call. Germline-derived CDR1 and CDR2 are MDHEN and SYDVKM. This CDR3 has 13 residues. Trimming pared 3 bases from V and 6 bases from J, leaving 9 bases between. CDR3 DNA: TGTGCCAGCAGTTTGATCGGAAGTCAGCCCCAGCATTTT. Translated: CASSLIGSQPQHF.

The chain recombines TRBV2 with TRBJ1-3; no definite D call. The V end lost 3 bases, the J end lost 0 bases, and 9 bases lay between the germline ends. The germline V gene encodes CDR1 SNHLY and CDR2 FYNNEI. The CDR3 has 15 amino acids. The CDR3 DNA is TGTGCCAGCAGTGAGGAGTACTTCTCTGGAAACACCATATATTTT. Protein: CASSEEYFSGNTIYF.

The rearrangement uses TRBV5-6 and TRBJ2-6; D gene ambiguous. With 0 bases removed from V and 0 bases from J, the gap between germline ends came to 7 bases. CDR1 SGHDT and CDR2 YYEEEE come from the germline V gene. The CDR3 is 16 residues long. This chain's CDR3 is CASSLVRNSGANVLTF. CDR3 in DNA: TGTGCCAGCAGCTTGGTTAGGAACTCTGGGGCCAACGTCCTGACTTTC.

With regard to this clone: Other DNA sequences from this sample encode an identical CDR3 as well. The chain carries TRBV20-1 and TRBJ2-2, with D possibly being TRBD2 (6 bases). V lost 6 bases to trimming and J lost 5 bases, with 7 bases between them. The CDR3 runs to 11 residues. Germline values: CDR1 DFQATT, CDR2 SNEGSKA (reference sequence). The CDR3 region has the DNA TGCAGTGCCCGGGGGACCGGGGAGCTGTTTTTT. It is translated as CSARGTGELFF.

The CDR3 DNA follows: TGTGCCAGCAGCCCAGGGGGTATTATGGTCGATGAGCAGTTCTTC. Its translation is CASSPGGIMVDEQFF. V and J are TRBV11-3 and TRBJ2-1; 7 bases agree with TRBD1. Germline V gene sequence: CDR1 SGHNT, CDR2 YENEEA. V lost 5 bases and J lost 8; bases outside the gene matches: 12. The CDR3 has 15 residues.

V usage is TRBV9 and J usage is TRBJ2-1, with 7 bases aligning to TRBD2. The V segment lost 0 bases and the J segment 0 bases; nucleotides outside the gene matches: 3. Looked up from germline, CDR1 is SGDLS and CDR2 is YYNGEE. This CDR3 has 16 amino acids. CDR3 nucleotide sequence: TGTGCCAGCAGCGTAGATGCGGGAGTCTCCTACAATGAGCAGTTCTTC. This codes for CASSVDAGVSYNEQFF.

This clone was counted once. The rearrangement uses TRBV4-1 and TRBJ1-2, with TRBD1 identical over 7 bases. The germline CDR1 and CDR2 sequences are MGHRA and YSYEKL. J was trimmed by 8 bases and V by 2 bases; bases with no gene match: 8. The CDR3 has 14 residues. CDR3: CASSQQTGIAGYTF. DNA of the CDR3: TGCGCCAGCAGCCAACAGACAGGGATCGCAGGCTACACCTTC.

The rearrangement links TRBV5-1 to TRBJ2-1, with a weak D call TRBD2 (6 bases). This CDR3 has 13 amino acids. The V gene's germline CDR1 is SGHRS and CDR2 YFSETQ. Trimming shortened V by 4 bases and J by 5 bases, and 10 bases separated the two germline ends. CDR3 in DNA: TGCGCCAGCAGCCCCGGGACTCACAATGAGCAGTTCTTC. Its protein is CASSPGTHNEQFF.

V usage is TRBV9 and J usage is TRBJ2-1; D gene ambiguous. The V gene lost 2 bases and the J gene lost 8 bases, with 11 bases spanning the gap. This CDR3 has 13 residues. Per germline, CDR1 SGDLS and CDR2 YYNGEE. Here the CDR3 reads CASSVGVWDEQFF. The CDR3 coding sequence is TGTGCCAGCAGCGTTGGCGTTTGGGATGAGCAGTTCTTC.

In DNA form, the CDR3 reads TGTGCCTGGGACGCCAATGGCCCCCTGAGCTACGAGCAGTACTTC. This translates into CAWDANGPLSYEQYF. This chain uses TRBV30 with TRBJ2-7; no definite D call. This CDR3 comprises 15 residues. Trimming pared 5 bases from V and 3 bases from J, leaving 20 bases between. The germline V gene encodes CDR1 GTSNPN and CDR2 SVGIG (reference sequence).

The chain is built from TRBV29-1 and TRBJ2-5, with 9 bases lining up with TRBD2. V lost 7 bases, J lost 1 base, and 10 bases stayed unmatched. The CDR3 loop spans 15 amino acids. CDR1 SQVTM and CDR2 ANQGSEA come from the germline V gene. The CDR3 loop is CSAAGLAGFQETQYF. Here the CDR3 DNA reads TGCAGCGCGGCAGGGCTAGCGGGATTCCAAGAGACCCAGTACTTC.

The CDR3 protein is CASSLDLTNTGELFF. CDR3 nucleotides: TGTGCCAGCAGCTTAGATCTGACAAACACCGGGGAGCTGTTTTTT. The V gene is TRBV11-2, the J gene TRBJ2-2; D uncertain. CDR3 length equals 15 residues. Germline V gene data show CDR1 as SGHAT and CDR2 as FQNNGV. V lost 0 bases and J lost 2, with 7 bases in between.

The chain employs TRBV6-5 and TRBJ2-7; 13 bases match TRBD2. V shed 0 bases and J 10 bases; nucleotides not matched to a gene: 6. The CDR3 has 15 amino acids. In germline, CDR1 is MNHEY, CDR2 SVGAGI. CDR3 sequence: CASSYSGGTSGNQYF. The CDR3 nucleotides read TGTGCCAGCAGTTACTCGGGGGGGACTAGCGGGAATCAGTACTTC.

V usage is TRBV9 and J usage is TRBJ1-1; unclear D gene. The CDR3 is 13 amino acids. The germline CDR1 and CDR2 sequences are SGDLS and YYNGEE. Deletions cut 0 bases from V and 4 bases from J, with 7 bases between. DNA for the CDR3: TGTGCCAGCAGCGTAGGGGTTTCCACTGAAGCTTTCTTT. Translated: CASSVGVSTEAFF.

This clone was counted a single time. The chain joins TRBV12-5 to TRBJ2-3, with D unclear. V lost 0 bases and J lost 2, with 15 bases in between. The CDR3 length is 17 residues. The germline gives CDR1 LGHNT, CDR2 FRNRAP. The CDR3 bases are TGTGCTAGTGGTTTGGTACTACACTTACCGACCACAGATACGCAGTATTTT. Protein: CASGLVLHLPTTDTQYF.

This clone was counted once. The chain uses TRBV5-6 and TRBJ1-2, with 8 bases aligning to TRBD1. The germline V gene encodes CDR1 SGHDT and CDR2 YYEEEE. Trimming took 4 bases from V and 4 from J; bases not matched to a gene: 3. The CDR3 is 13 residues long. This chain's CDR3 is CASSATGVYGYTF. In DNA form, the CDR3 reads TGTGCCAGCAGCGCGACAGGGGTCTATGGCTACACCTTC.

J is TRBJ2-3 and V is TRBV9, with 7 nucleotides matching TRBD1. The J segment lost 0 bases and the V segment lost 4 bases, leaving 8 bases of the junction unmatched. The CDR3 totals 16 residues. In germline, CDR1 is SGDLS, CDR2 YYNGEE. DNA of the CDR3: TGTGCCAGCAGCACCCTGGACAGGTCCAGCACAGATACGCAGTATTTT. Protein product: CASSTLDRSSTDTQYF.